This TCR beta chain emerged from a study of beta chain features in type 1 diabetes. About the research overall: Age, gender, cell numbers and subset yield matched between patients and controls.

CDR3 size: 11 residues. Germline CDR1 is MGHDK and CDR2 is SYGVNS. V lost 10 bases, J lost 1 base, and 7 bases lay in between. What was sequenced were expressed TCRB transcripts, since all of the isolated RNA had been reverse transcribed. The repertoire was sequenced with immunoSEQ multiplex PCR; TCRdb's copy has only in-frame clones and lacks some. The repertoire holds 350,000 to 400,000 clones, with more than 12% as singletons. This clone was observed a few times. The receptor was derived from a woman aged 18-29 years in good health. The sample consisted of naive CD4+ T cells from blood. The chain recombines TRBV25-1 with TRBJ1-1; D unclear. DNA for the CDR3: TGTGCCACCGAGCAGAACACTGAAGCTTTCTTT. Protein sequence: CATEQNTEAFF.